Only a few counts were recorded for the clone carrying this T cell receptor beta chain. Its antigen is currently unknown. Germline assignment: CDR1 DFQATT and CDR2 SNEGSKA (reference sequence). The CDR3 has 14 residues. Trimming removed 3 bases from V and 1 base from J, with 11 bases in between. The data belong to a study of blood T cells in healthy people across ages. Study observations and caveats: The CMV status of each donor remained undetermined, and this could have confounded shifts in expanded clonotypes. Estimates drawn from one million T cells were deemed to understate diversity.

Through a sample-barcoded 5' primer and a J-beta primer mix, a second PCR was run for about 6 to 11 cycles. TCRdb passed the 5' RACE reads through MiXCR, listing each CDR3 protein once. Of some 920,000 distinct CDR3 sequences in the sample, roughly 51% were seen once. The genes are TRBV20-1 and TRBJ2-3; either TRBD1 or TRBD2 may supply D (5 bases each). The clonotype comes from a woman aged 60 to 75 in good health. Sequences were obtained from blood. CDR3 loop: CSARGVGGTDTQYF. CDR3 DNA: TGCAGTGCTAGGGGGGTGGGGGGCACAGATACGCAGTATTTT.